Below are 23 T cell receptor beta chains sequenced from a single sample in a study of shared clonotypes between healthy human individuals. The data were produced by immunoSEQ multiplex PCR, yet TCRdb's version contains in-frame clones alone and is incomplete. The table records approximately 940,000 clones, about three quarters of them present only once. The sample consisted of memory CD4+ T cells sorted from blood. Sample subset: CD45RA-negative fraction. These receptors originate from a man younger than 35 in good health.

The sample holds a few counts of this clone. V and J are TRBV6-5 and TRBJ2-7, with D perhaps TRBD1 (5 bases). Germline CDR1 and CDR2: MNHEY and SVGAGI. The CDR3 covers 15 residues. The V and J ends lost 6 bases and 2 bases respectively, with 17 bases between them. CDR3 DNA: TGTGCCAGCAGCCCGCCGGGCAGGGCCACCTACGAGCAGTACTTC. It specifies CASSPPGRATYEQYF.

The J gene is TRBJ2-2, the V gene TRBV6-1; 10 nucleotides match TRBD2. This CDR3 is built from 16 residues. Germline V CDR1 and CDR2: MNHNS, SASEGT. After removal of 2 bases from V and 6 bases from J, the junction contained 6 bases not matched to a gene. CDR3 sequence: CASSELVAGGPGELFF. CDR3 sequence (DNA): TGTGCCAGCAGTGAATTGGTAGCGGGAGGCCCCGGGGAGCTGTTTTTT.

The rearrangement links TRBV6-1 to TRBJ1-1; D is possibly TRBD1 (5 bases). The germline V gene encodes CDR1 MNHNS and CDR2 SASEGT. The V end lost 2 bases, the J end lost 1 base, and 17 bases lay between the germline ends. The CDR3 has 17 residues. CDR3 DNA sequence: TGTGCCAGCAGTGAACATGGAGCGGGACGGAAGAACACTGAAGCTTTCTTT. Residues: CASSEHGAGRKNTEAFF.

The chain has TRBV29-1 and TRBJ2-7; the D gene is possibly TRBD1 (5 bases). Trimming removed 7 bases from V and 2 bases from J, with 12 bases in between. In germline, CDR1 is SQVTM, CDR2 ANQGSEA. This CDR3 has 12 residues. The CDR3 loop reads CSAGNVAYEQYF. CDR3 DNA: TGCAGCGCAGGGAACGTCGCCTACGAGCAGTACTTC.

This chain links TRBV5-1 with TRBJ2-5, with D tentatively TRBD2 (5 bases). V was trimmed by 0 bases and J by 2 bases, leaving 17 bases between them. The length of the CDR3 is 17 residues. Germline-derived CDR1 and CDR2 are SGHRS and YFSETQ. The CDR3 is CASSLVPPGVTQETQYF. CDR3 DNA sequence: TGCGCCAGCAGCTTGGTTCCCCCCGGGGTTACTCAAGAGACCCAGTACTTC. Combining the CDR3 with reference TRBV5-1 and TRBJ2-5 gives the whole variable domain KAGVTQTPRYLIKTRGQQVTLSCSPISGHRSVSWYQQTPGQGLQFLFEYFSETQRNKGNFPGRFSGRQFSNSRSEMNVSTLELGDSALYLCASSLVPPGVTQETQYFGPGTRLLVL.

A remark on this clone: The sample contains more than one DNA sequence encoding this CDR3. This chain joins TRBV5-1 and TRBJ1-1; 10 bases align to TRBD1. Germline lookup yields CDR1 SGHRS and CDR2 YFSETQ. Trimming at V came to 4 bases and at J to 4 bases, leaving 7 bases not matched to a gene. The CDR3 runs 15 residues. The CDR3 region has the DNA TGCGCCAGCAGCCTACGGACAGGGGGGAGCACTGAAGCTTTCTTT. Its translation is CASSLRTGGSTEAFF.

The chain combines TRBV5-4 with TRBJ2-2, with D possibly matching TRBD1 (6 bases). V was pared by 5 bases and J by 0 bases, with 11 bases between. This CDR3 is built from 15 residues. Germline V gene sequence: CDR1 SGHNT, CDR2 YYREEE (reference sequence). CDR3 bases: TGTGCCAGCAGTATAGGGGGTTCGAACACCGGGGAGCTGTTTTTT. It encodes CASSIGGSNTGELFF.

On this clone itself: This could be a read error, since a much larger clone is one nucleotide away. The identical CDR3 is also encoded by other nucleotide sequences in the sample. In nucleotides, the CDR3 is TGCGCCAGCAGCTTGGGTGACACCGGGGAGCTGTTTTTT. Its translation: CASSLGDTGELFF. The chain couples TRBV5-1 to TRBJ2-2; D gene uncertain. Germline loops: CDR1 SGHRS, CDR2 YFSETQ. The germline V and J ends were trimmed by 0 bases and 3 bases, with 3 bases remaining between them. This CDR3 is 13 amino acids long.

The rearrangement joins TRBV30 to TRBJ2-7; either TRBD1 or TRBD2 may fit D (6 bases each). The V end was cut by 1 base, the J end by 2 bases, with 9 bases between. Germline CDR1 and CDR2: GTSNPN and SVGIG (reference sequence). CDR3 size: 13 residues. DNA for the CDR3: TGTGCCTGGAGTGAGAGGGGGGCCTACGAGCAGTACTTC. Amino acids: CAWSERGAYEQYF.

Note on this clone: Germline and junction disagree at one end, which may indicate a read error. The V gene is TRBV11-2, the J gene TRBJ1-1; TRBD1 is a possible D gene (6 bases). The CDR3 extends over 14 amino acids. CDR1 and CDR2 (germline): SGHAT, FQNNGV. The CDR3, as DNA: TGTGCCAGCAGCCTAGATCCGGGGGCATGGAAGGCTTTCTTT. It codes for CASSLDPGAWKAFF.

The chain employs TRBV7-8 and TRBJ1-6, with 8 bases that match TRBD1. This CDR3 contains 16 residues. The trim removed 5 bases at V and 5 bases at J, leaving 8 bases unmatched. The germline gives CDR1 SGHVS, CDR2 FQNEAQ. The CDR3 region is CASSTVDRADNSPLHF. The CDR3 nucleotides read TGTGCCAGCAGCACCGTGGACAGGGCGGATAATTCACCCCTCCACTTT.

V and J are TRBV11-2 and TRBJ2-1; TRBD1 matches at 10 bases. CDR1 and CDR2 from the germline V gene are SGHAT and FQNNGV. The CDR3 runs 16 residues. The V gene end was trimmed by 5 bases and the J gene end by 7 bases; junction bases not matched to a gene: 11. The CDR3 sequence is CASSKNRDRGSNEQFF. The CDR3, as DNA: TGTGCCAGCAGCAAAAACCGGGACAGGGGCTCGAATGAGCAGTTCTTC.

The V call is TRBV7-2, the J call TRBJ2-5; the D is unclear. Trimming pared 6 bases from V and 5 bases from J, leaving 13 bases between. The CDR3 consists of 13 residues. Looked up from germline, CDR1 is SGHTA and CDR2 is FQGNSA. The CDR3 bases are TGTGCCAGCAGTCCCTCTTACGGGGAGACCCAGTACTTC. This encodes CASSPSYGETQYF.

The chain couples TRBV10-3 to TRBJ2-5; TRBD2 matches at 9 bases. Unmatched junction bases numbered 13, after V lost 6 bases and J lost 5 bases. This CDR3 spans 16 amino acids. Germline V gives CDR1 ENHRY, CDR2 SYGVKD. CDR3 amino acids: CAISPSSGRTGETQYF. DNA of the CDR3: TGTGCCATCAGCCCGAGTAGCGGGAGAACGGGGGAGACCCAGTACTTC.

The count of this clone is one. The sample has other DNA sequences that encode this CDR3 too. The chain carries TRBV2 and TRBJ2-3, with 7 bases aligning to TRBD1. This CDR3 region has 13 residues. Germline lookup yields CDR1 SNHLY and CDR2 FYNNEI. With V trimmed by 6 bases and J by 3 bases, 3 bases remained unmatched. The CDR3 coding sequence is TGTGCCAGCAGCGAGGACAGGACAGATACGCAGTATTTT. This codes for CASSEDRTDTQYF. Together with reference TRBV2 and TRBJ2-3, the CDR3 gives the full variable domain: EPEVTQTPSHQVTQMGQEVILRCVPISNHLYFYWYRQILGQKVEFLVSFYNNEISEKSEIFDDQFSVERPDGSNFTLKIRSTKLEDSAMYFCASSEDRTDTQYFGPGTRLTVL.

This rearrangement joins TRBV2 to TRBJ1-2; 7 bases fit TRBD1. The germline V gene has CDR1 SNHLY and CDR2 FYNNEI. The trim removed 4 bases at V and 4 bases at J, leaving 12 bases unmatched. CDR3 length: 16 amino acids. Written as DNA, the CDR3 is TGTGCCAGCAGTGGATCAGGGGGGCCGGCGGCCTATGGCTACACCTTC. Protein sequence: CASSGSGGPAAYGYTF.

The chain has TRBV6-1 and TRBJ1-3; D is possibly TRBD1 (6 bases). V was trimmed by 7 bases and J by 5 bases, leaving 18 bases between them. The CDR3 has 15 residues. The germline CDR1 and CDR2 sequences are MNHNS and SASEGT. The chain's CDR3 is CASIPDRSYRNTIYF. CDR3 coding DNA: TGTGCCAGCATTCCGGACAGAAGCTACCGAAACACCATATATTTT.

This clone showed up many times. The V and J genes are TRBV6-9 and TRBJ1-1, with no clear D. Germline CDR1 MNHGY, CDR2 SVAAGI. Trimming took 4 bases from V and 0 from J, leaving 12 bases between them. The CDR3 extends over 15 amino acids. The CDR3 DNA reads TGTGCCAGCAGTTTCGATAGGCGGCTGAACACTGAAGCTTTCTTT. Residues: CASSFDRRLNTEAFF.

The CDR3: CASSLEPGKDTGELFF. The CDR3 nucleotides read TGCGCCAGCAGCTTGGAGCCAGGGAAAGACACCGGGGAGCTGTTTTTT. The chain carries TRBV5-1 and TRBJ2-2; the D gene is possibly TRBD1 (5 bases). The V end lost 0 bases, the J end lost 3 bases, and 12 bases lay between the germline ends. The CDR3 covers 16 residues. Germline-derived CDR1 and CDR2 are SGHRS and YFSETQ. Together with reference TRBV5-1 and TRBJ2-2, the CDR3 gives the full variable domain: KAGVTQTPRYLIKTRGQQVTLSCSPISGHRSVSWYQQTPGQGLQFLFEYFSETQRNKGNFPGRFSGRQFSNSRSEMNVSTLELGDSALYLCASSLEPGKDTGELFFGEGSRLTVL.

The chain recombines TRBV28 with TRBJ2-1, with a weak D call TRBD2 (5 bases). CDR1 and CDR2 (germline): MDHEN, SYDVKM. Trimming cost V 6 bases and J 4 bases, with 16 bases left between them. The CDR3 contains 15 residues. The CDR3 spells CASRPGNMVYNEQFF. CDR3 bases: TGTGCCAGCAGGCCCGGGAACATGGTATACAATGAGCAGTTCTTC.

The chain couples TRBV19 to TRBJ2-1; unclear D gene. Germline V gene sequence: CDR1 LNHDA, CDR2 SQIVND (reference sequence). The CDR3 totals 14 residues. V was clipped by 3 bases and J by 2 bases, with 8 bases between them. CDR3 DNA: TGTGCCAGTAGTATGGGCCAGACCTACAATGAGCAGTTCTTC. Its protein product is CASSMGQTYNEQFF.

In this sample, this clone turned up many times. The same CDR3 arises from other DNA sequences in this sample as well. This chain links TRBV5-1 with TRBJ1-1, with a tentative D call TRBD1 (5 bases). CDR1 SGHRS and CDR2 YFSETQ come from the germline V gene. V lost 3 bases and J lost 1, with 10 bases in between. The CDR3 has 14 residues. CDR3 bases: TGCGCCAGCAGCTCGGCAGGGCAGAACACTGAAGCTTTCTTT. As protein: CASSSAGQNTEAFF.

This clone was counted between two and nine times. The CDR3 coding sequence is TGTGCCTGGAGTCTGGGGGCGGGTCAGCCCCAGCATTTT. It is translated as CAWSLGAGQPQHF. This chain joins TRBV30 and TRBJ1-5; TRBD1 might be the D (6 bases). Deletions cut 2 bases from V and 6 bases from J, with 11 bases between. The germline V gene has CDR1 GTSNPN and CDR2 SVGIG (reference sequence). The CDR3 runs to 13 residues.